This T cell receptor beta chain was sequenced for a study of blood T cell repertoires in COVID-19 (dated by TCRdb to about 2020). Notes on the research overall: Samples covering the acute and convalescent phases of COVID-19 were provided by collaborators in the United States, Italy and Spain. The prospective study material was composed of cDNA or gDNA derived from T cells, B-cell-depleted T cells, or PBMCs. Deeply sampled blood TCRbeta repertoires from subjects exposed to, actively infected with, or recovered from COVID-19 were included in the dataset. The repertoires were released in a freely available public database intended as a resource for research on the immune response to SARS-CoV-2. Samples came from the ongoing ImmuneRACE study (first 160 participants) plus 1,254 subjects from 6 global collaborators. Sample metadata almost always included a de-identified subject ID, COVID-19 status, age in years and sex. Where available, HLA class I and class II types were obtained from metadata supplied by the sample provider rather than from assay-based typing. The paper as a whole reports these results and caveats: How much clinical and demographic metadata was included differed by source and by participant, and the metadata was provided uncurated.

Participants in the prospective study were enrolled through a virtual design, were aged about 18 to 90 years, and lived in some 24 United States geographic areas. Cohort assignment in the prospective study relied on participant-reported clinical history from a screening survey and a study questionnaire. ImmuneRACE Cohort 3 recovered participants were defined by two consecutive negative NP/OP PCR tests, healthcare professional clearance, or symptom resolution. Each participant in the prospective study had whole blood, serum and a nasopharyngeal or oropharyngeal swab collected by mobile phlebotomists. Additional blood draws and questionnaires over a roughly two-month period could optionally be provided by prospective study participants. Blood samples from the prospective study were shipped frozen or at room temperature prior to DNA extraction. The immunoSEQ Assay, a bias-controlled multiplex PCR, was used to amplify TCRbeta CDR3 regions from genomic DNA. For the original study's pipeline: The number of nucleated cells in each sample was estimated from the amplification of reference gene primers within the assay. To quantify the absolute abundance of each unique TCRbeta CDR3 rearrangement, sequence reads were collapsed and filtered. Productive Simpson clonality was computed per sample as the square root of Simpson's diversity index over productive rearrangements. TCRdb's version of the immuneACCESS table is confined to in-frame rearrangements and falls short of the full clone set. An unresolved V gene accounts for under half of the shortfall where checked; the remainder is of unknown origin. V and J calls and clone size are those listed in that table; D and trimming were worked out from the DNA. Within this sample are about 180,000 clones, with about 82% of them counted one time only. The ten largest clones take up 7.5% to 10% of the sample.

Remarks on this clone: Its antigen remains undetermined. No quality values exist for individual bases; no much larger clone is one base distant.

The source is a woman aged 30 to 39 who had recovered from COVID-19. The sample comprised PBMCs or T cells enriched from blood (not recorded which).

The nucleotide sequence is given as TGTGCCAGCAGTTACTCGATACTAGCGGATGAGCAGTACTTC. This codes for CASSYSILADEQYF. The chain couples TRBV6-5 to TRBJ2-7; TRBD2 lines up with 8 middle nucleotides. V ends up 0 bases short and J 7 bases short, with an unmatched junction base count of 5. CDR1 and CDR2, per the germline V gene, are MNHEY and SVGAGI. Spanning cysteine to phenylalanine, the CDR3 consists of 14 amino acids. The entry retains the CDR3 DNA only, 42 bases that are in frame from base 1.